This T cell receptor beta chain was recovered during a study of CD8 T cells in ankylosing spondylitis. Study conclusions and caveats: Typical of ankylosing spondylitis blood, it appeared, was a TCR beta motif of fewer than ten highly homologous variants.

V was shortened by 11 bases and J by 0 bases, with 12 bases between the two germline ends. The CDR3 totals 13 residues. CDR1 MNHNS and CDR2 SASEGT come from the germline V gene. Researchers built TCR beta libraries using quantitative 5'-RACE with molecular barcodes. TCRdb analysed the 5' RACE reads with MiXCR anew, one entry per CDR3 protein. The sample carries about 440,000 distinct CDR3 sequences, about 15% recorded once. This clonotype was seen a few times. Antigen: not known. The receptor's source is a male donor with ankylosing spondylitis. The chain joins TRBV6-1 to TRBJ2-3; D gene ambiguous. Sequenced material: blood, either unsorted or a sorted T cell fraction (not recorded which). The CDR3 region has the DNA TGTGCCGCGACCCGGGCCAGCACAGATACGCAGTATTTT. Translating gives CAATRASTDTQYF.